This T cell receptor (beta chain) was recorded in a study of monozygotic twins with inflammatory bowel disease (dated by TCRdb to between 2018 and 2021). At the level of the whole study: A total of approximately 30 monozygotic twin pairs were included in the full study, comprising nine German pairs (four IBD-concordant, five IBD-discordant) and 19 IBD-discordant Danish pairs. The search for disease-associated traits relied mainly on comparing, within discordant pairs, IBD patients with their genetically identical healthy co-twins. Each individual had, on average, about 151 000 unique TCRalpha sequences and 181 000 unique TCRbeta sequences available for analysis.

The CDR3 covers 13 residues, taking in both the cysteine and the phenylalanine. The entry carries no DNA sequence. On this clonotype itself: What this receptor recognizes is not known.

From each donor, a roughly 2.6 ml peripheral blood sample was collected into PAXgene tubes and stored at -80 degrees C. Total RNA was isolated from whole blood with the PAXgene blood miRNA kit on an automated QIAcube, without T cell sorting. Deep TCRalpha and TCRbeta repertoire profiling with unique molecular barcoding was performed on peripheral blood of monozygotic twin pairs concordant or discordant for inflammatory bowel disease. Smoking habits were recorded for all twin pairs, with individuals classified as current, former or never smokers. The library was obtained by 5' RACE. The input for every TCR library was approximately 3,500 ng of total RNA. For each sample, cDNA synthesis with SMARTScribe reverse transcriptase was split into eight separate reactions. During cDNA synthesis, template switching was used to introduce unique molecular identifiers that contained a 6-nucleotide sample barcode. Two nested PCRs of roughly 16 and 10 cycles amplified the TCRalpha and TCRbeta cDNA, and bead purification followed each PCR. Before amplification, the cDNA was treated with uracil DNA-glycosylase and purified using the QIAquick PCR purification kit. The second PCR added Illumina TruSeq-compatible adapters along with sample-specific barcodes. TapeStation and Qubit were used to check library quality and concentration, and 5 to 5.5 ng of each library was pooled. Pooled libraries were sequenced on an Illumina HiSeq2500 single-index Rapid Run with 2 x 100 bp reads and custom sequencing primers. Regarding the original processing steps: MiGEC version 1.2.6 was used for UMI-based consensus assembly to correct PCR and sequencing errors. MiXCR version 2.1.1 was used to carry out V(D)J alignment, clonotype assembly and CDR3 extraction. To normalise gene usage, clonotype sharing and MAIT/NKT TCR abundance, the analysis used the top 1000, 10 000 and 20 000 clonotypes per sample. Diversity was computed as the inverse Simpson index with the vegan R package after downsampling to 27 000 UMIs. Paired Mann-Whitney U tests on discordant twin pairs were used, with Benjamini-Hochberg multiple-testing correction. Reads reprocessed by TCRdb are summarized as one entry per CDR3 protein sequence, and DNA is absent. The V and J calls here are based on TCRdb, not the publication. The table held for this sample gives some 450,000 distinct CDR3 sequences. About 2.2% of the sample rests with the top ten.

Overall study results and their limits: The results gave no support for a single strong signal or clonotype linked to IBD. Compared with healthy twins, IBD patients shared fewer clonotypes with other individuals, and the difference was most pronounced in patients with signs of disease activity. Background noise and inter-individual variability may have been introduced into the repertoires by the differing immunosuppressive treatments among patients. Measured by the inverse Simpson index, TCRbeta repertoire diversity was lower in IBD patients than in their healthy co-twins. No difference in repertoire similarity was observed between concordant and discordant twins, possibly owing to limited statistical power. Different T cell subtypes could not be distinguished in the analysis.

This sequence originates from a human donor with ulcerative colitis or Crohn's disease, or a healthy co-twin of an affected twin (not recorded which). The receptor chain draws on TRBV12-3 or TRBV12-4 and TRBJ2-1. The specimen was blood. The CDR3 in this case is CASSPARYNEQFF.